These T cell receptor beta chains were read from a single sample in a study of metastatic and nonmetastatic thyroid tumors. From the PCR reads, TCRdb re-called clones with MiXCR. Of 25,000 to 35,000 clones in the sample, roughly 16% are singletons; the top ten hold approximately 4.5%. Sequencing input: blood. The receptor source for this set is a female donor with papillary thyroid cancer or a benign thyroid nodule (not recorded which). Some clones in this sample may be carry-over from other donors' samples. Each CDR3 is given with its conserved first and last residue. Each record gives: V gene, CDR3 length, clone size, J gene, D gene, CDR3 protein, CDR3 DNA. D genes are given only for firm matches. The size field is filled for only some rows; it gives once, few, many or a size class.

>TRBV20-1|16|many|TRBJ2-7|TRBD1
CSAREGAGTGNTEQYF
TGCAGTGCTAGGGAGGGGGCCGGGACAGGGAATACCGAGCAGTACTTC
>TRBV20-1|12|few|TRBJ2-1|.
CSARGRRAEQFF
TGCAGTGCTAGAGGCAGGAGGGCCGAGCAGTTCTTC
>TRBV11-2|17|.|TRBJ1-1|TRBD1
CASSLALQGALGTEAFF
TGTGCCAGCAGCTTAGCTCTCCAGGGGGCATTGGGGACTGAAGCTTTCTTT
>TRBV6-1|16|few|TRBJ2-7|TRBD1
CASSASSWTGTYEQYF
TGTGCCAGCAGTGCGAGCTCCTGGACAGGGACGTACGAGCAGTACTTC
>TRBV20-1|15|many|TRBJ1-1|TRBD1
CSARETRTGRNEAFF
TGCAGTGCTAGAGAGACTAGGACAGGTCGAAATGAAGCTTTCTTT
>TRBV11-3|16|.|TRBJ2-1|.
CASSLGLWERENEQFF
TGTGCCAGCAGCTTAGGGTTGTGGGAGAGAGAAAATGAGCAGTTCTTC
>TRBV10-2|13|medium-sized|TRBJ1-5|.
CASRVGSNQPQHF
TGCGCCAGCAGAGTCGGTAGCAATCAGCCCCAGCATTTT
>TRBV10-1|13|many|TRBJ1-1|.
CASSESMNTEAFF
TGCGCCAGCAGTGAGTCGATGAACACTGAAGCTTTCTTT
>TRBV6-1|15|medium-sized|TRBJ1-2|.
CASSELYSPNYGYTF
TGTGCCAGCAGTGAATTGTACAGCCCTAACTATGGCTACACCTTC
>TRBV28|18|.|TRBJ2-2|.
CASSSPGATGGNTGELFF
TGTGCCAGCAGTTCCCCAGGGGCGACGGGAGGAAACACCGGGGAGCTGTTTTTT
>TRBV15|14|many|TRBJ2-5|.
CATSSPKGQETQYF
TGTGCCACGAGCTCTCCTAAGGGGCAAGAGACCCAGTACTTC
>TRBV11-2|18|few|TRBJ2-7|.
CASSPVFTPNLGIYEQYF
TGTGCCAGCAGTCCGGTTTTTACCCCAAATCTAGGAATTTACGAGCAGTACTTC
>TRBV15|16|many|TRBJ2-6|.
CATSRVEGTGANVLTF
TGTGCCACCAGCAGAGTCGAGGGGACCGGGGCCAACGTCCTGACTTTC
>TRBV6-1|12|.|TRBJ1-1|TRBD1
CASSKLQGVAFF
TGTGCCAGCAGTAAACTACAGGGGGTAGCTTTCTTT
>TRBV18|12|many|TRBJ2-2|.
CASSPNTGELFF
TGTGCCAGCTCACCGAACACCGGGGAGCTGTTTTTT
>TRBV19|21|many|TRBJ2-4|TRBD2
CASSTRDRTSGRGVAKNIQYF
TGTGCCAGTAGTACCCGGGACAGGACTAGCGGGAGAGGGGTAGCCAAAAACATTCAGTACTTC
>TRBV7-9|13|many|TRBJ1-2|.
CASSPRGENGYTF
TGTGCCAGCAGCCCCCGAGGGGAGAATGGCTACACCTTC
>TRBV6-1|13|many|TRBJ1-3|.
CASRRAGGNTIYF
TGTGCCAGCAGGAGGGCTGGAGGAAACACCATATATTTT
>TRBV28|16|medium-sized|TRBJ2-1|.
CASIGGVSSLYNEQFF
TGTGCCAGCATCGGCGGGGTCTCGAGTCTTTACAATGAGCAGTTCTTC
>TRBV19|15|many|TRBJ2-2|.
CASSISLQGAGELFF
TGTGCTAGTAGTATTAGTTTACAAGGGGCCGGGGAGCTGTTTTTT
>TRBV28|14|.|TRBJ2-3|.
CASSRASRTDTQYF
TGTGCCAGCAGTAGGGCGTCGAGGACAGATACGCAGTATTTT
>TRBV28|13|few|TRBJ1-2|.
CASTYSTGSGYTF
TGTGCCAGCACGTACTCGACAGGCTCTGGCTACACCTTC
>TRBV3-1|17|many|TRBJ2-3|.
CASSQVRRVSHTDTQYF
TGTGCCAGCAGCCAGGTCAGGAGAGTCAGTCATACAGATACGCAGTATTTT
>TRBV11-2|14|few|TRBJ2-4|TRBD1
CASSPQGARNIQYF
TGTGCCAGCAGCCCACAGGGGGCGAGAAACATTCAGTACTTC
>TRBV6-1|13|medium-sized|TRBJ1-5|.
CASRGLGNQPQHF
TGTGCCAGCAGGGGCCTGGGCAATCAGCCCCAGCATTTT
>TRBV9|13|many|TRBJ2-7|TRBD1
CASSMSGGYEQYF
TGTGCCAGCAGCATGTCAGGGGGCTACGAGCAGTACTTC
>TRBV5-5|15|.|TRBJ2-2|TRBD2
CASSSGTSSTGELFF
TGTGCCAGCAGCTCCGGGACTAGCAGCACCGGGGAGCTGTTTTTT
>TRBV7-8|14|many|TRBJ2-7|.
CASSPQLSPYEQYF
TGTGCCAGCAGCCCCCAGTTATCCCCCTACGAGCAGTACTTC
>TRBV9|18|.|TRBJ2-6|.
CASSAPREDLSGANVLTF
TGTGCCAGCAGCGCACCACGGGAAGACCTCTCTGGGGCCAACGTCCTGACTTTC